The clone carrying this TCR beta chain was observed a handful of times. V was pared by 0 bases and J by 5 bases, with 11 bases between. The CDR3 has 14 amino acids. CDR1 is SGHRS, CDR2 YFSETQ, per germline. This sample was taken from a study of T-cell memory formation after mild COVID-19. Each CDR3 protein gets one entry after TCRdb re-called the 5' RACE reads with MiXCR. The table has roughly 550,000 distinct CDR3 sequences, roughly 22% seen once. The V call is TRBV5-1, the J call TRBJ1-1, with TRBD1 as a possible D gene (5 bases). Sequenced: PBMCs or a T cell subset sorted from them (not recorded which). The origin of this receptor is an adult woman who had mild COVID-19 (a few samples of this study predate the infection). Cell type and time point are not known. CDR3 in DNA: TGCGCCAGCAGCTTGGGGGACCCTGGAACTGAAGCTTTCTTT. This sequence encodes CASSLGDPGTEAFF.